The present T cell receptor (beta chain) was sequenced within a study of control samples from healthy donors and cancer patients. Sequencing was performed with immunoSEQ multiplex PCR; in TCRdb, only in-frame clones are kept and a portion is missing. Of approximately 100,000 clones listed, about four fifths are singletons. A single count supports this clone. The CDR3 runs to 12 residues. The V end lost 6 bases, the J end lost 5 bases, and 10 bases lay between the germline ends. Germline CDR1 is MNHEY and CDR2 is SVGAGI. The sequence derives from a man in his fifties or sixties in good health. Sequenced input: blood. The chain carries TRBV6-5 and TRBJ2-5; D call uncertain. The CDR3 here is CASSSPPETQYF. The DNA for the CDR3 is TGTGCCAGCAGCTCGCCCCCGGAGACCCAGTACTTC.